These 2 T cell receptor beta chains came from one sample sequenced in a study of beta chain features in type 1 diabetes (dated by TCRdb to 2017 to 2018). Here is what the overall study found, with its caveats: A moderate but significant shortening of TCRB CDR3 length was observed in type 1 diabetes patients in all four CD4+ subsets.

Antigens of these TCRs are unknown. The library was produced with the immunoSEQ multiplex PCR assay. The High Capacity cDNA Reverse Transcription Kit was used to reverse transcribe all of the isolated RNA, meaning that expressed TCRB transcripts were what got sequenced. Held by TCRdb, this immuneACCESS table contains in-frame sequences only and omits some clones. Under half of the omission traces to an unresolved V gene where checked; the cause of the rest is unknown. The sample records some 700,000 clones, roughly 13% of which are singletons. The ten largest clones capture 0.022% of the sample. The sample comprised naive CD4+ T cells from blood. The sample's cell subset or site label, in plain terms: true naive CD4+ T cells. The origin of the receptors is a man younger than 35 with type 1 diabetes.

Notes on this clone: This specimen includes other DNA sequences encoding the same CDR3. The V and J genes are TRBV30 and TRBJ2-5; D not certain. The CDR3 spans 11 residues. The V gene's germline CDR1 is GTSNPN and CDR2 SVGIG (reference sequence). The V end was cut by 0 bases, the J end by 5 bases, with 4 bases between. The CDR3 coding sequence is TGTGCCTGGAGTGTTAAGGAGACCCAGTACTTC. Translating gives CAWSVKETQYF. Combining the CDR3 with reference TRBV30 and TRBJ2-5 gives the whole variable domain SQTIHQWPATLVQPVGSPLSLECTVEGTSNPNLYWYRQAAGRGLQLLFYSVGIGQISSEVPQNLSASRPQDRQFILSSKKLLLSDSGFYLCAWSVKETQYFGPGTRLLVL.

This chain links TRBV28 with TRBJ1-2, with D unresolved. CDR1 MDHEN and CDR2 SYDVKM come from the germline V gene. Trimming stripped 5 bases from V and 4 bases from J, with 14 bases between. There are 14 residues in the CDR3. The CDR3 nucleotides are TGTGCCAGCAGTGTCCTATCCCCTCCCTATGGCTACACCTTC. Encoded protein: CASSVLSPPYGYTF.